This T cell receptor beta chain came from a study of regulatory T cells in long-lasting Graves disease. Study information: Those with persistent Graves' disease had received antithyroid drugs for over 5 years with positive TSH receptor antibodies. Overall study results and limits: Relative to newly diagnosed Graves' patients, persistent ones had lower TCR diversity. Sharing of public clonotypes was greater in persistent patients (approximately 2,700) than in new patients (around 880).

The authors built TCR beta libraries using iRepertoire HTBI primers and Arm-PCR of CDR3 regions. Per the study methods: Samples collectively showed approximately 62 TRBV and more than 11 TRBJ segments. TCRdb itself ran the multiplex PCR reads through MiXCR, one entry per CDR3 protein. TCRdb, not the original authors, processed these V and J calls. The sample holds roughly 450,000 distinct CDR3 sequences; roughly a quarter are singletons and the top ten take about 26%. Time point in this sample: persistent/refractory GD, antithyroid drugs over 5 years with positive TRAb. The TCR library used RNA extracted from PBMCs. As to this clonotype: Its antigen is undetermined.

CDR1 KGHSH and CDR2 LQKENI come from the germline V gene. This CDR3 contains 14 residues. V dropped 4 bases and J dropped 6 bases, with 16 bases sitting between them. The sequencing used peripheral blood mononuclear cells (PBMCs), collected when the disease was refractory, from a patient treated with antithyroid drugs. This sequence was found in a female donor with Graves disease. This chain uses TRBV18 with TRBJ2-7; TRBD1 might be the D (5 bases). The CDR3 DNA reads as TGTGCCAGCTCACTACAAGGGGCTCGGCGCGAGCAGTACTTC. Translated: CASSLQGARREQYF.